Detailed here is one T cell receptor beta chain. TCRdb keeps only in-frame clones here, not all; method: immunoSEQ multiplex PCR. The repertoire holds tens of thousands of clones, about 85% seen once, with around 3.6% in the top ten. The CDR3 is made up of 13 amino acids. V was shortened by 7 bases and J by 7 bases, with 13 bases between the two germline ends. The sample belongs to a study of control samples from healthy donors and cancer patients. The chain uses TRBV12-3 or TRBV12-4 and TRBJ1-4; no clear D. The sample was formalin-fixed, paraffin-embedded tissue. The clonotype comes from a female donor with melanoma. The CDR3 loop reads CASTRDGSEKLFF. The CDR3 DNA reads TGTGCCAGCACCCGGGATGGTAGTGAAAAACTGTTTTTT.